These 4 T cell receptor beta chains originate from one sample sequenced in a study of T-cell reconstitution after alpha-beta-depleted transplantation in children. Preparation of the TCRbeta library used unique molecular identifiers. One entry per CDR3 protein, called by TCRdb with MiXCR from the PCR reads. The repertoire consists of roughly 200,000 distinct CDR3 sequences, with about a tenth occurring once and the leading ten covering approximately 28%. The starting material was PBMCs, obtained before TCRalphabeta/CD19-depleted stem cell transplant. These receptors all stem from a child younger than two with acute myeloid leukemia, due to receive a stem cell transplant.

This clonotype was seen at least ten times. The V gene is TRBV19, the J gene TRBJ1-1, with 7 bases aligning to TRBD1. V shed 5 bases and J 4 bases; nucleotides not matched to a gene: 4. Germline V gives CDR1 LNHDA, CDR2 SQIVND (reference sequence). The CDR3 covers 13 residues. This CDR3 reads CASSWEGATEAFF. CDR3 DNA sequence: TGTGCCAGTAGTTGGGAGGGGGCCACTGAAGCTTTCTTT.

There are many counts of this clonotype. The gene calls are TRBV5-1 and TRBJ1-6; no reliable D call. The germline CDR1 and CDR2 sequences are SGHRS and YFSETQ. With 5 bases removed from V and 7 bases from J, the gap between germline ends came to 22 bases. The CDR3 is made up of 17 amino acids. This CDR3 reads CASSGSAVSSGNSPLHF. The CDR3 bases are TGCGCCAGCAGTGGTTCAGCGGTCTCCTCTGGGAATTCACCCCTCCACTTT. The variable domain in full, with the rest retrieved from reference TRBV5-1 and TRBJ1-6, is KAGVTQTPRYLIKTRGQQVTLSCSPISGHRSVSWYQQTPGQGLQFLFEYFSETQRNKGNFPGRFSGRQFSNSRSEMNVSTLELGDSALYLCASSGSAVSSGNSPLHFGNGTRLTVT.

V is TRBV5-1 and J is TRBJ2-5; possible D gene TRBD2, 7 bases. The germline V gene encodes CDR1 SGHRS and CDR2 YFSETQ. The CDR3 length is 14 residues. V shed 2 bases and J shed 5 bases, with 13 bases lying between them. The CDR3 is CASSFGGAPETQYF. The CDR3 coding sequence is TGCGCCAGCAGCTTTGGGGGGGCCCCTGAGACCCAGTACTTC. The variable domain in full, with the rest retrieved from reference TRBV5-1 and TRBJ2-5, is KAGVTQTPRYLIKTRGQQVTLSCSPISGHRSVSWYQQTPGQGLQFLFEYFSETQRNKGNFPGRFSGRQFSNSRSEMNVSTLELGDSALYLCASSFGGAPETQYFGPGTRLLVL.

CDR3 nucleotides: TGCAGTGCTAATAAGAACTATGGCTACACCTTC. Residues: CSANKNYGYTF. J is TRBJ1-2 and V is TRBV20-1; no definite D call. CDR3 length: 11 amino acids. The V and J ends lost 4 bases and 2 bases respectively, with 5 bases between them. Germline V gene lookup returns CDR1 DFQATT and CDR2 SNEGSKA (reference sequence).